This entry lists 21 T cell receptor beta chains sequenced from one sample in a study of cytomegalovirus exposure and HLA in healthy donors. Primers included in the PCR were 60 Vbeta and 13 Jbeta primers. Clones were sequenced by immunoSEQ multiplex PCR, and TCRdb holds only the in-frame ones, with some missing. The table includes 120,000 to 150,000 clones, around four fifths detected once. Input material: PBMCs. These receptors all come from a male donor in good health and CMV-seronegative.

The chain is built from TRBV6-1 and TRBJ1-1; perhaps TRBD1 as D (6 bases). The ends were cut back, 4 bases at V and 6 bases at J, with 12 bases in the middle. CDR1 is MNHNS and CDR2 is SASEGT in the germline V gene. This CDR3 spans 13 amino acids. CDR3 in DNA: TGTGCCAGCAGTGCGAAACAGGGTTCTGAAGCTTTCTTT. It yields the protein CASSAKQGSEAFF.

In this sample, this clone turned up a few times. In nucleotides, the CDR3 is TGTGCCACCAGCAGGGGATCGACAGGCGTATCCTCTGGAAACACCATATATTTT. Its protein is CATSRGSTGVSSGNTIYF. The V call is TRBV15, the J call TRBJ1-3; tentatively, D is TRBD1 (6 bases). The V end was cut by 3 bases, the J end by 0 bases, with 18 bases between. Germline assignment: CDR1 LNHNV and CDR2 YYDKDF (reference sequence). This CDR3 region has 18 residues. The full variable domain, its missing parts supplied by reference TRBV15 and TRBJ1-3, is DAMVIQNPRYQVTQFGKPVTLSCSQTLNHNVMYWYQQKSSQAPKLLFHYYDKDFNNEADTPDNFQSRRPNTSFCFLDIRSPGLGDTAMYLCATSRGSTGVSSGNTIYFGEGSWLTVV.

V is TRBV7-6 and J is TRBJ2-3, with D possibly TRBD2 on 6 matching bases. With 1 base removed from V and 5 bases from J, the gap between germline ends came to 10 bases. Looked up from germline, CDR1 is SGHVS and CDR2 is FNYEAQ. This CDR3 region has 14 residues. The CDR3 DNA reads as TGTGCCAGCAGCTTAGGACTAGGAGTAGATACGCAGTATTTT. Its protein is CASSLGLGVDTQYF.

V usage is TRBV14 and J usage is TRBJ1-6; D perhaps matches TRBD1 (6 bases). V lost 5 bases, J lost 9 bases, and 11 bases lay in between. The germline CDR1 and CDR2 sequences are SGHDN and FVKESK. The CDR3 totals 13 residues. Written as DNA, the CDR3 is TGTGCCAGCAGCATAAACAGGGCTTCACCCCTCCACTTT. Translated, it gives CASSINRASPLHF.

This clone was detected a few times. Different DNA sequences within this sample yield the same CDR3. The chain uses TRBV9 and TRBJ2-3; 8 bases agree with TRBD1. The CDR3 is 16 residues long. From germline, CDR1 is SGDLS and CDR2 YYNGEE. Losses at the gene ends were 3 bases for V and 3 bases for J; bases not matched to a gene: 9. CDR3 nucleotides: TGTGCCAGCAGCGCACCCGCCACAGGGGGAACAGATACGCAGTATTTT. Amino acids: CASSAPATGGTDTQYF.

The CDR3 sequence: CASSGTSGGASEQFF. CDR3 sequence (DNA): TGTGCCAGCAGCGGTACTAGCGGGGGGGCCAGTGAGCAGTTCTTC. The chain has TRBV11-3 and TRBJ2-1, with TRBD2 matching 13 bases. Germline CDR1 is SGHNT and CDR2 is YENEEA. This CDR3 region has 15 residues. V shed 5 bases, J shed 9 bases, and the junction held 7 bases outside the gene matches.

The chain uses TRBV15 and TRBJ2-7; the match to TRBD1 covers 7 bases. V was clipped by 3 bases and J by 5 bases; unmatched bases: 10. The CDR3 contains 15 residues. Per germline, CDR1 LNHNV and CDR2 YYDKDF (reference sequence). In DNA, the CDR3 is TGTGCCACCAGCAGTATCAGGGGGACCCTTGACGAGCAGTACTTC. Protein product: CATSSIRGTLDEQYF.

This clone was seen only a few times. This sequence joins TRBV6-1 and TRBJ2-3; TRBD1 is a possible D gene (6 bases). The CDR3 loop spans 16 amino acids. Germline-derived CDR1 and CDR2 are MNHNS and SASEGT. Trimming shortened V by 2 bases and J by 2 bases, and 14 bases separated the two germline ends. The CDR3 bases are TGTGCCAGCAGTGAAAGTGAGGCAGGGGACACAGATACGCAGTATTTT. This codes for CASSESEAGDTDTQYF.

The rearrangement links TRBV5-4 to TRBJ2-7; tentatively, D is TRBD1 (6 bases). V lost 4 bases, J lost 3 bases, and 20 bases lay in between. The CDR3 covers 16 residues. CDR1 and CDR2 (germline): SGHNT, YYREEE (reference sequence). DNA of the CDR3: TGTGCCAGCAGCCCGTCAACCGGGACACCCGGCTACGAGCAGTACTTC. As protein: CASSPSTGTPGYEQYF.

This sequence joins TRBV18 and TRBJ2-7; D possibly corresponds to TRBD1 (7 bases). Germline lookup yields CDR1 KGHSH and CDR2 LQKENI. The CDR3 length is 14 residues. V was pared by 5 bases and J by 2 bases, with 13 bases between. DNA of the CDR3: TGTGCCAGCTCAACAGGGGAGGCCACCTACGAGCAGTACTTC. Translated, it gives CASSTGEATYEQYF.

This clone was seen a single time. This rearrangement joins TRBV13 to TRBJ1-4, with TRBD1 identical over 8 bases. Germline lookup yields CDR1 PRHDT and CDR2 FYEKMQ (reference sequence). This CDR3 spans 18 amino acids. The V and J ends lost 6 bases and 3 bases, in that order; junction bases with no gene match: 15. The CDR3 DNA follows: TGTGCCAGCAGTCGTTGGACAGGGTTTTATCAGGCTAATGAAAAACTGTTTTTT. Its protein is CASSRWTGFYQANEKLFF.

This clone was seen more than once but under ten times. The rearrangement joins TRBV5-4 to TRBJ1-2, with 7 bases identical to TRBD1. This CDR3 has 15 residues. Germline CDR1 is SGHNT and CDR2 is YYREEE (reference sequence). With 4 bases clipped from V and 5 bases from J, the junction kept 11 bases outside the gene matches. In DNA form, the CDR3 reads TGTGCCAGCAGCCTGACCGGGACAGCTTTTTATGGCTACACCTTC. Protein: CASSLTGTAFYGYTF.

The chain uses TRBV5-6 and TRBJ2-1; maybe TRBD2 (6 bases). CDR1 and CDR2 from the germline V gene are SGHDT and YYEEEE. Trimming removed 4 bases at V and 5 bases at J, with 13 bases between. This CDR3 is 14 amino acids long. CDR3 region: CASSRLENNNEQFF. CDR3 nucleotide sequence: TGTGCCAGCAGCAGACTAGAGAACAACAATGAGCAGTTCTTC. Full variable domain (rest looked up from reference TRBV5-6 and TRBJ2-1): DAGVTQSPTHLIKTRGQQVTLRCSPKSGHDTVSWYQQALGQGPQFIFQYYEEEERQRGNFPDRFSGHQFPNYSSELNVNALLLGDSALYLCASSRLENNNEQFFGPGTRLTVL.

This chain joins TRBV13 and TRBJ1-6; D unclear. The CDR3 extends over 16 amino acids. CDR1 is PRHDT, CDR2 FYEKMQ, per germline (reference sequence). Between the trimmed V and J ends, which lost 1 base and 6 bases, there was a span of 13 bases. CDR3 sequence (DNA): TGTGCCAGCAGCTTAGAGGTCCGAGGGCTTAATTCACCCCTCCACTTT. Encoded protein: CASSLEVRGLNSPLHF.

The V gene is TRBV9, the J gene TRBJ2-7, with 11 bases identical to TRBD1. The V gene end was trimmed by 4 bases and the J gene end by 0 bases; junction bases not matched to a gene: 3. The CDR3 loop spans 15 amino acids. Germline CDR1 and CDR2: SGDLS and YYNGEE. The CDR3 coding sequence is TGTGCCAGCAGCATGGGACAGGGGGACTCCTACGAGCAGTACTTC. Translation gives CASSMGQGDSYEQYF.

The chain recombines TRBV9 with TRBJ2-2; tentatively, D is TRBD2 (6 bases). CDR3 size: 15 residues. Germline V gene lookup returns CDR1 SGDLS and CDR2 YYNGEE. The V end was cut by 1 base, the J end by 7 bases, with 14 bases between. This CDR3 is CASSVIYHGGGELFF. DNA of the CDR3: TGTGCCAGCAGCGTAATATATCACGGGGGCGGGGAGCTGTTTTTT.

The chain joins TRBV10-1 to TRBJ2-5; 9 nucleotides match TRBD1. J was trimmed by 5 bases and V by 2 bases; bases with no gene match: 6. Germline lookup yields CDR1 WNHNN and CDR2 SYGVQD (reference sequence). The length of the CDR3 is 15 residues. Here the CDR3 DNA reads TGCGCCAGCAGTGAGCTACAGGGGGCCGGGGAGACCCAGTACTTC. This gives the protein CASSELQGAGETQYF.

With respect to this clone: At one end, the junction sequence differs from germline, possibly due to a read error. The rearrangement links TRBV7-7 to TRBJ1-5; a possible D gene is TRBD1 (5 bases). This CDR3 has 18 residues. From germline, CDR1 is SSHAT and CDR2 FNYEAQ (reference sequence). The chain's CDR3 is CASSHPEKTVLCNQPQHF. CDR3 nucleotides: TGTGCTAGCAGCCACCCAGAGAAGACAGTCCTCTGCAATCAGCCCCAGCATTTT.

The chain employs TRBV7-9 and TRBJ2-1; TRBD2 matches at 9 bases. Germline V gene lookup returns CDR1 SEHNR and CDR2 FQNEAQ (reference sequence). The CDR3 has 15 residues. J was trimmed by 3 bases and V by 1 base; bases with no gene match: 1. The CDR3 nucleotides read TGTGCCAGCAGCTTAGGACTAGCGGACTACAATGAGCAGTTCTTC. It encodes CASSLGLADYNEQFF.

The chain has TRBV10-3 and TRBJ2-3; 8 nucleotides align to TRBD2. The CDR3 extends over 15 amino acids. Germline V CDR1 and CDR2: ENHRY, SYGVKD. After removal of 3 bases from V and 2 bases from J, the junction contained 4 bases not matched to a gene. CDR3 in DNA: TGTGCCATCAGTGAAGCGGGAGCAGACACAGATACGCAGTATTTT. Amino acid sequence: CAISEAGADTDTQYF.

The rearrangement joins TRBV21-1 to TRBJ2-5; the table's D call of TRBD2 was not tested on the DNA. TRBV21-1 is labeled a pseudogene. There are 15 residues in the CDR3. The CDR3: CASSKVGGEACQQYF. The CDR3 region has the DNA TGTGCCAGCAGCAAAGTGGGGGGAGAAGCTTGCCAGCAGTACTTC.